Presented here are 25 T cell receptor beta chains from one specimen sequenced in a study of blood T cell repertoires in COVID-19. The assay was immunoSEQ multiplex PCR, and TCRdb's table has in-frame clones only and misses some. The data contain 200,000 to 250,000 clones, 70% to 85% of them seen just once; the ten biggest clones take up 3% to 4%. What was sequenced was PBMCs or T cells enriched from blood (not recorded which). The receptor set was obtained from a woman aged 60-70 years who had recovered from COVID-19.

The CDR3 spells CASSDQQGASMYGYTF. CDR3 coding DNA: TGTGCCAGCAGTGACCAACAGGGGGCAAGTATGTATGGCTACACCTTC. The J gene is TRBJ1-2, the V gene TRBV6-1; 9 nucleotides match TRBD1. CDR3 length: 16 residues. The V segment lost 3 bases and the J segment 5 bases; nucleotides outside the gene matches: 10. CDR1 and CDR2 (germline): MNHNS, SASEGT.

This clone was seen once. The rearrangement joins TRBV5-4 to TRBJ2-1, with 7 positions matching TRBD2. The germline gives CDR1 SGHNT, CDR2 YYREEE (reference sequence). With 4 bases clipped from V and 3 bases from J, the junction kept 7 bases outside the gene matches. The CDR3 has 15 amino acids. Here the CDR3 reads CASSPDGGGYNEQFF. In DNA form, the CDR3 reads TGTGCCAGCAGCCCTGACGGCGGGGGCTACAATGAGCAGTTCTTC.

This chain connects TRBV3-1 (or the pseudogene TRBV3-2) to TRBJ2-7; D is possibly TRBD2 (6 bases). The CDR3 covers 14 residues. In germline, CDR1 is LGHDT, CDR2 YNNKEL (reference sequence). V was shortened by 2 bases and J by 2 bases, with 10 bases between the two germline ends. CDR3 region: CASSQKGGTYEQYF. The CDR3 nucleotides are TGTGCCAGCAGCCAAAAGGGCGGGACCTACGAGCAGTACTTC.

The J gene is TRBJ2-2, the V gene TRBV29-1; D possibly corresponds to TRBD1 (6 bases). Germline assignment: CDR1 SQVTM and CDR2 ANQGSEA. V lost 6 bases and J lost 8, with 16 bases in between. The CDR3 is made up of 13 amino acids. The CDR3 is CSVGQRGRGELFF. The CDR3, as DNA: TGCAGCGTCGGACAGAGGGGTAGAGGGGAGCTGTTTTTT.

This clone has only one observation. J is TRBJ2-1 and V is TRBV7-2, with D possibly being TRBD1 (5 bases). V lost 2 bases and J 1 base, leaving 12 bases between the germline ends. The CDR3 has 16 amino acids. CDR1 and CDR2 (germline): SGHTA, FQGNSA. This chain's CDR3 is CASSLSSRASYNEQFF. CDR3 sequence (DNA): TGTGCCAGCAGCTTAAGTAGCAGGGCATCCTACAATGAGCAGTTCTTC.

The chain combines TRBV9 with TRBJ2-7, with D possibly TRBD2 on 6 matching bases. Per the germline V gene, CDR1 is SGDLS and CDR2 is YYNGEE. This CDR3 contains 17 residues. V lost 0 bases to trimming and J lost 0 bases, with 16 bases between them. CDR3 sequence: CASSVAAEGRISYEQYF. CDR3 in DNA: TGTGCCAGCAGCGTAGCCGCGGAGGGTAGGATCTCCTACGAGCAGTACTTC.

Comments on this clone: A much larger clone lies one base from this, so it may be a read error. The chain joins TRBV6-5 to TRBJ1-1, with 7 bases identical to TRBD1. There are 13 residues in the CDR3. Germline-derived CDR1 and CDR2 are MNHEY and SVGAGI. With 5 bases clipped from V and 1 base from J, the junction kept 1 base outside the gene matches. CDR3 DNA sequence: TGTGCCAGCAGTCGACAGGGGAACACTGAAGCTTTCTTT. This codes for CASSRQGNTEAFF.

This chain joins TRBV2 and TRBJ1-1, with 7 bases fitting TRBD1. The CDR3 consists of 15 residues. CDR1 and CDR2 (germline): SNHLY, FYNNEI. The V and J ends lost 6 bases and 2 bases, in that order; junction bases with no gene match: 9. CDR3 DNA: TGTGCCAGCAGGCCCTTGACAGGGCACAACACTGAAGCTTTCTTT. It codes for CASRPLTGHNTEAFF.

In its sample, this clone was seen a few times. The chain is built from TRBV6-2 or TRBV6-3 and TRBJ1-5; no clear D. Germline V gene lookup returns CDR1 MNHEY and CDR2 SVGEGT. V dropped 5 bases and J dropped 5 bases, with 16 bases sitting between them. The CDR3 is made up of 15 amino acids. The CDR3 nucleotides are TGTGCCAGCAGTCGGCATAAGTCCGGGGATCAGCCCCAGCATTTT. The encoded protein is CASSRHKSGDQPQHF.

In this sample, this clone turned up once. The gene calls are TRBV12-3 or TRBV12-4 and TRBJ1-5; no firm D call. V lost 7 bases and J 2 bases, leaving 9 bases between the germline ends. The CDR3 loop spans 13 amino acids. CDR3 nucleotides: TGTGCCAGCACCCCGGAGCGCAATCAGCCCCAGCATTTT. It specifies CASTPERNQPQHF.

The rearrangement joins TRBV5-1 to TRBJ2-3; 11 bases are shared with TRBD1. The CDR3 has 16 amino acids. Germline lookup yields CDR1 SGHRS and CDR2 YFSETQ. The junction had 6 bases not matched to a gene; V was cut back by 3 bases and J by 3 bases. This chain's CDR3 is CASSYGTGGRTDTQYF. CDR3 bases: TGCGCCAGCAGCTATGGGACAGGGGGAAGGACAGATACGCAGTATTTT.

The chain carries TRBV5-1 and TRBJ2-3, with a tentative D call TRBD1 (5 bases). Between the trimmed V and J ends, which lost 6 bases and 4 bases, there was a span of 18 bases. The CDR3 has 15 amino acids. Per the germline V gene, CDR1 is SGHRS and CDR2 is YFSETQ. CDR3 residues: CASKERQISADTQYF. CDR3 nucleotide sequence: TGCGCCAGCAAGGAGAGACAGATCTCGGCAGATACGCAGTATTTT.

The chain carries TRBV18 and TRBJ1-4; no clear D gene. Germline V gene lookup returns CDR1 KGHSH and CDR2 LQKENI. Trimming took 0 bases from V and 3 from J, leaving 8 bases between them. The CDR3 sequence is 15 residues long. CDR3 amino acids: CASSPPGRSNEKLFF. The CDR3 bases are TGTGCCAGCTCACCACCTGGCAGATCTAATGAAAAACTGTTTTTT.

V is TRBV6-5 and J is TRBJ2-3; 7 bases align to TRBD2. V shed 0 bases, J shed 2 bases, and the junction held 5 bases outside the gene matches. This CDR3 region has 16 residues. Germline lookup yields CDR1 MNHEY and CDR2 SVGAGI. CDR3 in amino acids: CASSYSPRGNTDTQYF. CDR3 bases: TGTGCCAGCAGTTACTCCCCGCGGGGGAACACAGATACGCAGTATTTT.

The CDR3, as DNA: TGTGCCAGCAGCTTAATCCCCGGGACACCCTATGGCTACACCTTC. Translated: CASSLIPGTPYGYTF. V is TRBV7-3 and J is TRBJ1-2; perhaps TRBD1 as D (6 bases). The V and J ends lost 1 base and 4 bases respectively, with 13 bases between them. The CDR3 spans 15 residues. Germline CDR1 SGHTA, CDR2 FQGTGA.

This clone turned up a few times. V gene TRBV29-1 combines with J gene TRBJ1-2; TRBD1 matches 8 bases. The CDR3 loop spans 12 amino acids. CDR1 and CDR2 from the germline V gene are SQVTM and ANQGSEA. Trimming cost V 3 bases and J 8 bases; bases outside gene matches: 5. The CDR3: CSVERRGQGYTF. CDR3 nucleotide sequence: TGCAGCGTTGAGCGCAGGGGGCAAGGCTACACCTTC.

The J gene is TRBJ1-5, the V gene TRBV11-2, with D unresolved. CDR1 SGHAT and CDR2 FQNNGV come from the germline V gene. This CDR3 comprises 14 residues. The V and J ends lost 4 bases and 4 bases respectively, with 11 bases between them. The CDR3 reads CASSSDNSNQPQHF. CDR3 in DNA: TGTGCCAGCAGCTCCGACAATTCAAATCAGCCCCAGCATTTT.

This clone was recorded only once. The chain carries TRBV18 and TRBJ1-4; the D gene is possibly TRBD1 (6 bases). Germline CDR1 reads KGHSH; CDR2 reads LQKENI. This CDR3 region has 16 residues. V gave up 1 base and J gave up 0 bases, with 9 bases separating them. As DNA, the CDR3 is TGTGCCAGCTCACCACGACCAGGGGCAACTAATGAAAAACTGTTTTTT. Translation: CASSPRPGATNEKLFF.

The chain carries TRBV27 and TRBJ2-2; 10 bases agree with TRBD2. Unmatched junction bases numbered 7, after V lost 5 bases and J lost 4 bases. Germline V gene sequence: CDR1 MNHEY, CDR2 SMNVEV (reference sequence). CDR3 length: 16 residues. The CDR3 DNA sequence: TGTGCCAGCAGTCTACCGGGACTAGCGTCCACCGGGGAGCTGTTTTTT. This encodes CASSLPGLASTGELFF.

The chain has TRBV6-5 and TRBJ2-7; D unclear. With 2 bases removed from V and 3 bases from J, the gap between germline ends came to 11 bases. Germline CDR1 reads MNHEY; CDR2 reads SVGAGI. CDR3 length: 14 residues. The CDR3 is CASSYGEEIYEQYF. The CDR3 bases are TGTGCCAGCAGTTACGGTGAGGAGATCTACGAGCAGTACTTC.

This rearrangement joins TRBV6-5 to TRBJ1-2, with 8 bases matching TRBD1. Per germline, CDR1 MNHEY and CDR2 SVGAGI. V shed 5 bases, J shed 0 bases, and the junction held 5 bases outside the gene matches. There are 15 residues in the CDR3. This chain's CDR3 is CASSKTGVSNYGYTF. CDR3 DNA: TGTGCCAGCAGTAAGACAGGGGTGTCTAACTATGGCTACACCTTC.

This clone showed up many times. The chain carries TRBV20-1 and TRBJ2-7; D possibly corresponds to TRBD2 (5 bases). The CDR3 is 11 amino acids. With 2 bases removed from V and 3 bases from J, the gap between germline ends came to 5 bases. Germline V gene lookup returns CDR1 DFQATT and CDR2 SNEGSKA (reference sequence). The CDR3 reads CSARRDYEQYF. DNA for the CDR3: TGCAGTGCTAGACGGGACTACGAGCAGTACTTC.

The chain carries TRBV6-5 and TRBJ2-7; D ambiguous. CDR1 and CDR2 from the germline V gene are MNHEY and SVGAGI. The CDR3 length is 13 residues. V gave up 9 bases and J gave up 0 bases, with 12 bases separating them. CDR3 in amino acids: CASSRHLSYEQYF. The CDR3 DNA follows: TGTGCCAGTTCAAGACATCTCTCCTACGAGCAGTACTTC.

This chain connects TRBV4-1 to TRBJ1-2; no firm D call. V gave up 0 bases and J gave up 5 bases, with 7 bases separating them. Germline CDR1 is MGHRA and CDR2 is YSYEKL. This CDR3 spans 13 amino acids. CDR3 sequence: CASSQEGGYGYTF. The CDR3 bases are TGCGCCAGCAGCCAAGAAGGCGGGTATGGCTACACCTTC.

CDR3 in DNA: TGCGCCAGCAGCCAAGCCCTGCCCGGGACAGGGGACGACGAGCAGTACTTC. Translation gives CASSQALPGTGDDEQYF. This chain connects TRBV4-3 to TRBJ2-7, with 10 bases aligning to TRBD1. CDR1 LGHNA and CDR2 YSLEER come from the germline V gene. J lost 5 bases, V lost 1 base, and 11 bases had no gene match. The CDR3 contains 17 residues.